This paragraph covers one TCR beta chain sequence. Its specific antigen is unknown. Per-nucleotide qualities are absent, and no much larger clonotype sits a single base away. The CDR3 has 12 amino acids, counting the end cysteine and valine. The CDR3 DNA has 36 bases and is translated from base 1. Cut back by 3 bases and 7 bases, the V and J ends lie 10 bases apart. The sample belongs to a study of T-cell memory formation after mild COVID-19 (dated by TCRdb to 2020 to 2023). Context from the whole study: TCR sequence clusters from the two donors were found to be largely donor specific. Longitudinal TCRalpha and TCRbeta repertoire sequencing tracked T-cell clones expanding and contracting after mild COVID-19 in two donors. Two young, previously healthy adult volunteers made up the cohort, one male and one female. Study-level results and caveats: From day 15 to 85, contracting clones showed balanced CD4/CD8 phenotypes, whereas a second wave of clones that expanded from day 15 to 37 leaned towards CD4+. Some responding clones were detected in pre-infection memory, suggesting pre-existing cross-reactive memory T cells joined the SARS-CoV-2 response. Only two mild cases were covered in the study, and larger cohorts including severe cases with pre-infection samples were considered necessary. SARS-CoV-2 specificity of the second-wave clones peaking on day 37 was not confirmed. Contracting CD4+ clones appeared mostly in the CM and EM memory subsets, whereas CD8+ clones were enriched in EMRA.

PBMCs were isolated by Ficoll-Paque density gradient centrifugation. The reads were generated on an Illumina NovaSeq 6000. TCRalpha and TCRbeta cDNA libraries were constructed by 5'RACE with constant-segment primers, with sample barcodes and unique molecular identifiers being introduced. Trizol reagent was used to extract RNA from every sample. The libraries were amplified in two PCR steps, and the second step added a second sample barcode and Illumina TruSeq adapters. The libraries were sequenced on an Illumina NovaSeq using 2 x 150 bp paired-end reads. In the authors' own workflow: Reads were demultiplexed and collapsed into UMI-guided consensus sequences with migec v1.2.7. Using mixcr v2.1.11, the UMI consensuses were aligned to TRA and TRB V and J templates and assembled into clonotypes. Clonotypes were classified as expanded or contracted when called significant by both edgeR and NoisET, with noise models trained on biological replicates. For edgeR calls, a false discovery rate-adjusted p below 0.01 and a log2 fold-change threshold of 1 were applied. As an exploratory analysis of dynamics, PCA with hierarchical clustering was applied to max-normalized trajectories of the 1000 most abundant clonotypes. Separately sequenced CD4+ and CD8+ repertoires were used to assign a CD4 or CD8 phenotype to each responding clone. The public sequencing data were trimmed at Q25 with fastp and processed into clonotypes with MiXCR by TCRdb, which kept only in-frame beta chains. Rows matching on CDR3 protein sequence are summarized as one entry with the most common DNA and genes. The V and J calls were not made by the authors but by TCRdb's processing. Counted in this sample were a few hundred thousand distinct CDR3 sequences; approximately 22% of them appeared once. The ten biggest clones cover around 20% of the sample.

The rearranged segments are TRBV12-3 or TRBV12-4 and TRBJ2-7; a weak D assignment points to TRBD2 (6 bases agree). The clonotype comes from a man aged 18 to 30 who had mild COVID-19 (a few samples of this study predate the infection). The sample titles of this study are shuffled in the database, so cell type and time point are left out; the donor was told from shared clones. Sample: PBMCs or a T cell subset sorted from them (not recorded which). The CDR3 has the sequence CASSLGGEEQYV. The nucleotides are TGTGCCAGCAGTTTGGGCGGGGAAGAGCAGTACGTC.